Following are 10 T cell receptor beta chains from one sample sequenced in a study of T cells in Graves' hyperthyroidism and ophthalmopathy. The CDR3 regions of TCR beta were amplified from RNA transcripts. A set of HTBI primers served as the primers for a first-round RT-PCR of the TCR CDR3. A single record per CDR3 protein comes from TCRdb applying MiXCR to the multiplex PCR reads. The sample yields about 690,000 distinct CDR3 sequences, 17% seen once. The sequencing sample was made of blood. All receptors derive from a man between 50 and 59 years old with Graves' hyperthyroidism.

The V call is TRBV28, the J call TRBJ2-3; D possibly matches TRBD1 or TRBD2 (5 bases each). This CDR3 region has 16 residues. The V gene lost 3 bases and the J gene lost 4 bases, with 17 bases spanning the gap. The V gene's germline CDR1 is MDHEN and CDR2 SYDVKM. The CDR3 nucleotides are TGTGCCAGCAGTTTTGTCTTCGGATCGGGGCCAGATACGCAGTATTTT. It encodes CASSFVFGSGPDTQYF.

Many counts were recorded for this clonotype. The genes are TRBV10-2 and TRBJ2-1, with 8 bases that match TRBD2. The V gene end was trimmed by 4 bases and the J gene end by 3 bases; junction bases not matched to a gene: 14. CDR3 length: 18 residues. Germline loops: CDR1 WSHSY, CDR2 SAAADI. CDR3 amino acids: CASSGTPAEAGDYNEQFF. The CDR3 bases are TGCGCCAGCAGTGGGACCCCGGCCGAAGCGGGAGACTACAATGAGCAGTTCTTC.

The sample holds a few counts of this clonotype. The chain uses TRBV19 and TRBJ2-7, with D perhaps given as TRBD1 or TRBD2 (5 bases each). The CDR3 has 13 amino acids. Trimming removed 6 bases from V and 7 bases from J, with 16 bases in between. Germline lookup yields CDR1 LNHDA and CDR2 SQIVND (reference sequence). This CDR3 reads CASRGPIPGEQYF. CDR3 DNA: TGTGCCAGTAGGGGACCAATCCCTGGGGAGCAGTACTTC.

The V gene is TRBV14, the J gene TRBJ2-1; 14 bases align to TRBD2. With 3 bases clipped from V and 9 bases from J, the junction kept 4 bases outside the gene matches. The CDR3 covers 15 residues. The germline V gene encodes CDR1 SGHDN and CDR2 FVKESK. Written as DNA, the CDR3 is TGTGCCAGCAGCCAGACTAGCGGGAGGGCCGTTGAGCAGTTCTTC. Its protein is CASSQTSGRAVEQFF.

This clonotype was counted ten times or more. V gene TRBV18 combines with J gene TRBJ2-1; 9 bases map to TRBD2. V shed 3 bases and J 4 bases; nucleotides not matched to a gene: 4. The CDR3 runs to 15 residues. CDR1 and CDR2 from the germline V gene are KGHSH and LQKENI. The CDR3 DNA sequence: TGTGCCAGCTCACCGAGTAGCGGGAGTTACAATGAGCAGTTCTTC. As protein: CASSPSSGSYNEQFF.

The table lists this clonotype with many counts. The rearrangement links TRBV24-1 to TRBJ2-7; 9 bases map to TRBD1. This CDR3 contains 15 residues. With 3 bases clipped from V and 2 bases from J, the junction kept 4 bases outside the gene matches. Germline loops: CDR1 KGHDR, CDR2 SFDVKD. The CDR3 DNA sequence: TGTGCCACCAGTGATCGGGACAGGGCGACCTACGAGCAGTACTTC. This encodes CATSDRDRATYEQYF.

The sample holds many counts of this clonotype. V and J are TRBV6-1 and TRBJ2-5, with D tentatively TRBD1 (5 bases). The V end lost 3 bases, the J end lost 4 bases, and 12 bases lay between the germline ends. CDR1 is MNHNS, CDR2 SASEGT, per germline. CDR3 length: 14 residues. The CDR3 sequence: CASSDLGDGETQYF. The CDR3 DNA sequence: TGTGCCAGCAGTGACTTAGGGGATGGAGAGACCCAGTACTTC.

Of note for this clonotype: Just one base apart from a much larger clone, this may be a read error. This chain links TRBV11-1 with TRBJ2-3, with TRBD1 as a possible D gene (5 bases). The CDR3 sequence is 15 residues long. Per the germline V gene, CDR1 is SGHAT and CDR2 is FQDESV (reference sequence). V lost 2 bases and J lost 4, with 13 bases in between. CDR3 DNA: TGTGCCAGCAGCTTAAACAAGGGGATCGCAGATACGCAGTATTTT. It yields the protein CASSLNKGIADTQYF.

The V and J genes are TRBV4-1 and TRBJ2-3; D unresolved. Germline V gene sequence: CDR1 MGHRA, CDR2 YSYEKL. The CDR3 contains 17 residues. V lost 5 bases and J lost 5, with 23 bases in between. This chain's CDR3 is CASSKAVYLSSQDTQYF. The CDR3, as DNA: TGCGCCAGCAGCAAAGCCGTTTACCTCTCTTCCCAAGATACGCAGTATTTT.

This clonotype has just a few counts. The V call is TRBV20-1, the J call TRBJ2-7, with 10 bases matching TRBD2. The V gene end was trimmed by 0 bases and the J gene end by 2 bases; junction bases not matched to a gene: 10. This CDR3 has 17 amino acids. The V gene's germline CDR1 is DFQATT and CDR2 SNEGSKA (reference sequence). The CDR3 DNA sequence: TGCAGTGCTAGAGATACCCCCCCCACTAGCGGGGCCTACGAGCAGTACTTC. This translates into CSARDTPPTSGAYEQYF.